These T cell receptor beta chains were read from a single sample in a study of cytomegalovirus exposure and HLA in healthy donors. Profiling relied on immunoSEQ multiplex PCR, and the TCRdb table lists in-frame clones only, not all of them. The sample holds about 140,000 clones, around 79% seen once. Input material: PBMCs. The receptors derive from a woman in her forties or fifties in good health and CMV-seropositive. The CDR3 runs from the conserved cysteine through the conserved F or W. A D gene is named only where the DNA matches it firmly. Size values are once, few and many counts, or a class for expanded clones, and some rows have none.

DNA | CDR3 | V | size | D | J
TGTGCCAGCTCACTGGGGACAGGGAGAGTTGGGAACACTGAAGCTTTCTTT | CASSLGTGRVGNTEAFF | TRBV18 | once | TRBD1 | TRBJ1-1
TGTGCCAGCAGCCCTGACAGGGCAAGGGGCTACACCTTC | CASSPDRARGYTF | TRBV11-2 | once | TRBD1 | TRBJ1-2
TGTGCCAGCAGCGCCCTCGGGGGTGGCGAGCAGTACTTC | CASSALGGGEQYF | TRBV9 | - | - | TRBJ2-7
TGTGCCAGCAGTGAGCCGGGACACCAAAACACTGAAGCTTTCTTT | CASSEPGHQNTEAFF | TRBV2 | - | - | TRBJ1-1
TGTGCCATCAGTGAGGCGAAGGGGGAGCAGTACTTC | CAISEAKGEQYF | TRBV10-3 | once | - | TRBJ2-7
TGTGCCAGCAGCCAAGATCCGGGACAGGGCGACAATGAGCAGTTCTTC | CASSQDPGQGDNEQFF | TRBV14 | - | TRBD1 | TRBJ2-1
TGTGCCAGCAGCTTGCAGGGTTTAAGCAATCAGCCCCAGCATTTT | CASSLQGLSNQPQHF | TRBV7-2 | few | - | TRBJ1-5
TGTGCCAGCAGTGAAGCGCTGCGGCAGGGTGGGAATGAGCAGTTCTTC | CASSEALRQGGNEQFF | TRBV6-1 | - | - | TRBJ2-1
TGTGCCAGCAGCTTTGGACAGGGACTGAGTCAGCCCCAGCATTTT | CASSFGQGLSQPQHF | TRBV6-1 | once | TRBD1 | TRBJ1-5
TGTGCCAGCAGCTTCAGTCAGGGTCTGGGCGGGGAGCTGTTTTTT | CASSFSQGLGGELFF | TRBV5-5 | - | - | TRBJ2-2
TGTGCCAGCAGCCCAGGGGGCTCGGGCTACGAGCAGTACTTC | CASSPGGSGYEQYF | TRBV5-8 | once | TRBD1 | TRBJ2-7
TGTGCCAGCAGCCTCGGGACAGGGAGATCAACGGCTTTCTTT | CASSLGTGRSTAFF | TRBV7-2 | once | TRBD1 | TRBJ1-1
TGTGCCAGTAGTATGCAGGACAGGGGTCTTTATGGCTACACCTTC | CASSMQDRGLYGYTF | TRBV19 | few | TRBD1 | TRBJ1-2
TGTGCCAGTAGTAGAGGCGACAGGGCTGTCTACGAGCAGTACTTC | CASSRGDRAVYEQYF | TRBV19 | - | TRBD1 | TRBJ2-7
TGTGCCACCAGCGAAGACCGGGGGGGTCCGGAGACCCAGTACTTC | CATSEDRGGPETQYF | TRBV15 | - | TRBD2 | TRBJ2-5
TGCGCCAGCAGCGGCAGACAGGGGAAATCACCCCTCCACTTT | CASSGRQGKSPLHF | TRBV5-1 | - | TRBD1 | TRBJ1-6
TGTGCCAGCAGCTTACGTGACAGCGGGTACACCGGGGAGCTGTTTTTT | CASSLRDSGYTGELFF | TRBV7-9 | - | - | TRBJ2-2
TGTGCCAGCAGCCCGGGGACAGGACGGCCGGGAGAGCAGTACTTC | CASSPGTGRPGEQYF | TRBV7-2 | once | TRBD1 | TRBJ2-7
TGTGCCAGCAGCTTAACAGGAGCTCATTCACCCCTCCACTTT | CASSLTGAHSPLHF | TRBV5-6 | - | - | TRBJ1-6
TGTGCCAGCAGCTCGTTCAAAGCTCAGGGGGTAGAGCACTTC | CASSSFKAQGVEHF | TRBV7-9 | - | TRBD1 | TRBJ2-7
TGTGCCAGTAGTGCCACAGGGAGAAATGAAAAACTGTTTTTT | CASSATGRNEKLFF | TRBV19 | - | - | TRBJ1-4
TGTGCCAGCAGTGACTGGACAGCAGGGTCCTACGAGCAGTACTTC | CASSDWTAGSYEQYF | TRBV6-1 | - | - | TRBJ2-7
TGTGCCAGCAGACCACGGATAAGGGGTGCTGAAGCTTTCTTT | CASRPRIRGAEAFF | TRBV28 | - | - | TRBJ1-1
TGTGCCAGCAGCCCCGGGACAGGGGGACTGAACTATGGCTACACCTTC | CASSPGTGGLNYGYTF | TRBV5-4 | - | TRBD1 | TRBJ1-2
TGTGCCAGCAGCTTTCGGGGAGATACGCAGTATTTT | CASSFRGDTQYF | TRBV6-5 | - | - | TRBJ2-3
TGTGCCAGCAGCCCGCTAGGCACCCAAAACATTCAGTACTTC | CASSPLGTQNIQYF | TRBV7-9 | - | - | TRBJ2-4
TGTGCCAGCACTCCAAGACTAGCGGGGGGGAATGAGCAGTTCTTC | CASTPRLAGGNEQFF | TRBV2 | - | TRBD2 | TRBJ2-1
TGTGCCAGCAGCGTAGGGGGAGGTACGCAGTATTTT | CASSVGGGTQYF | TRBV9 | - | - | TRBJ2-3
TGTGCCAGCAGAACCTCTTTCGGGGGGAAAGAGACCCAGTACTTC | CASRTSFGGKETQYF | TRBV2 | - | TRBD2 | TRBJ2-5
TGTGCCAGCAGTTTTGGGCTAGCCGGGGTAGACTTC | CASSFGLAGVDF | TRBV28 | - | - | TRBJ2-5
TGTGCCAGCAGTTACCCCGAAGGGGATTCTGAGCAGTTCTTC | CASSYPEGDSEQFF | TRBV6-5 | once | - | TRBJ2-1
TGTGCCAGCAGTGTAGCGGGGGGGCTGGAGACCCAGTACTTC | CASSVAGGLETQYF | TRBV6-6 | - | TRBD2 | TRBJ2-5
TGTGCCAGCAGCCCTTCCCCGGGTCTAAATTCACCCCTCCACTTT | CASSPSPGLNSPLHF | TRBV7-3 | once | - | TRBJ1-6
TGTGCCACCAGCAGAGAGCCGACAGGTCCCTACGAGCAGTACTTC | CATSREPTGPYEQYF | TRBV15 | - | - | TRBJ2-7
TGTGCCAGCTCACCTAAGACAGACTCCTACGAGCAGTACTTC | CASSPKTDSYEQYF | TRBV18 | - | - | TRBJ2-7
TGTGCTAGCAGCAACAAAGCGGGGATAGGTGAGCAGTTCTTC | CASSNKAGIGEQFF | TRBV7-7 | - | TRBD2 | TRBJ2-1